This is a list of T cell receptor beta chains from one sample in a study of T cells after posttransplantation cyclophosphamide. Generated by immunoSEQ multiplex PCR, the TCRdb table keeps only in-frame clones and is missing some. The sample records around 2,800 clones, approximately 81% being singletons. The sequencing sample was made of CD8+ T cells sorted from PBMCs. The receptors were gathered from a woman aged 45-65 years in good health and a related stem cell transplant donor. CDR3s include the opening cysteine and the closing phenylalanine or tryptophan. A D gene is named only where the DNA matches it firmly. Rows give clone size only sometimes, using once, few, many, or a class for an expanded clone.

-,TRBJ1-1,TRBV4-1,-,CASTGMNTEAFF,TGCGCCAGCACGGGGATGAACACTGAAGCTTTCTTT
-,TRBJ1-6,TRBV7-9,-,CASRGVDITGSPLHF,TGTGCCAGCAGGGGAGTCGACATCACCGGTTCACCCCTCCACTTT
-,TRBJ2-3,TRBV5-1,-,CASSPADWSTDTQYF,TGCGCCAGCAGCCCCGCGGACTGGAGCACAGATACGCAGTATTTT
-,TRBJ2-7,TRBV19,TRBD1,CASSTAGGRFEQYF,TGTGCCAGTAGTACCGCAGGGGGCCGCTTCGAGCAGTACTTC
few,TRBJ2-1,TRBV5-1,-,CASSLGLPGSYNEQFF,TGCGCCAGCAGCTTAGGCCTCCCAGGCTCCTACAATGAGCAGTTCTTC
-,TRBJ2-1,TRBV10-3,-,CAISDRGATTYNEQFF,TGTGCCATCAGTGACCGGGGGGCCACAACCTACAATGAGCAGTTCTTC
-,TRBJ1-1,TRBV7-6,-,CASRPNQGSTEAFF,TGTGCCAGCAGACCAAACCAGGGGTCCACTGAAGCTTTCTTT
-,TRBJ2-7,TRBV28,-,CASSRRLGGAIYEQYF,TGTGCCAGCAGTAGGCGCCTGGGCGGGGCCATCTACGAGCAGTACTTC
-,TRBJ2-2,TRBV5-4,-,CASSSQAANTGELFF,TGTGCCAGCAGCTCCCAGGCCGCGAACACCGGGGAGCTGTTTTTT
-,TRBJ2-7,TRBV5-4,TRBD2,CASSGPGTSSYEQYF,TGTGCCAGCAGCGGACCCGGGACTAGCTCCTACGAGCAGTACTTC
-,TRBJ1-1,TRBV4-1,-,CASSQGEGGTEAFF,TGCGCCAGCAGCCAAGGTGAGGGTGGCACTGAAGCTTTCTTT
large,TRBJ2-1,TRBV19,TRBD2,CASRLSGGAHNEQFF,TGTGCCAGTAGACTGAGCGGGGGGGCCCACAATGAGCAGTTCTTC
-,TRBJ2-3,TRBV11-3,TRBD2,CASSSQAGARDTQYF,TGTGCCAGCAGCTCTCAAGCGGGGGCCCGAGATACGCAGTATTTT
-,TRBJ2-2,TRBV5-6,-,CASSLGGDGGELFF,TGTGCCAGCAGCTTGGGGGGCGACGGCGGGGAGCTGTTTTTT
-,TRBJ1-4,TRBV5-4,TRBD1,CASSLRTGGTNEKLFF,TGTGCCAGCAGCCTACGGACAGGGGGAACTAATGAAAAACTGTTTTTT
once,TRBJ2-1,TRBV15,TRBD2,CATSRYLAGDMSSYNEQFF,TGTGCCACCAGCAGATATCTAGCGGGGGACATGAGCTCCTACAATGAGCAGTTCTTC
-,TRBJ2-7,TRBV5-6,-,CASGAGFYEQYF,TGTGCCAGCGGCGCGGGGTTCTACGAGCAGTACTTC
-,TRBJ2-7,TRBV7-9,TRBD2,CASSGGLDVTGEQYF,TGTGCCAGCAGCGGGGGACTAGATGTTACGGGGGAGCAGTACTTC
once,TRBJ1-2,TRBV4-1,TRBD1,CASSQTGTGGWGYTF,TGCGCCAGCAGCCAAACCGGGACAGGGGGCTGGGGCTACACCTTC
-,TRBJ1-5,TRBV6-1,TRBD1,CASSEPGTGSQPQHF,TGTGCCAGCAGTGAACCTGGGACAGGGAGTCAGCCCCAGCATTTT
-,TRBJ2-7,TRBV4-1,TRBD1,CASSQATGIDEQYF,TGCGCCAGCAGCCAAGCGACAGGGATTGACGAGCAGTACTTC
-,TRBJ2-7,TRBV5-1,TRBD2,CASSSGLALHEQYF,TGCGCCAGCAGCTCGGGACTAGCCTTACACGAGCAGTACTTC
-,TRBJ2-2,TRBV19,TRBD1,CASRDPDRGDTGELFF,TGTGCCAGTAGGGATCCGGACAGGGGGGACACCGGGGAGCTGTTTTTT
-,TRBJ1-2,TRBV27,-,CASSEGSNYGYTF,TGTGCCAGCAGTGAAGGGAGTAACTATGGCTACACCTTC
-,TRBJ2-7,TRBV5-6,TRBD1,CASSRGQSSSYEQYF,TGTGCCAGCAGCCGGGGACAGTCAAGCTCCTACGAGCAGTACTTC
-,TRBJ2-3,TRBV5-4,TRBD1,CASSSGQGAQIHTQYF,TGTGCCAGCAGTTCAGGACAGGGGGCGCAGATTCATACGCAGTATTTT
-,TRBJ2-7,TRBV9,-,CASSVGGQPYEQYF,TGTGCCAGCAGCGTAGGGGGACAACCCTACGAGCAGTACTTC
-,TRBJ2-4,TRBV4-1,TRBD2,CASSQEQGTSKNIQYF,TGCGCCAGCAGCCAAGAGCAGGGGACTAGTAAAAACATTCAGTACTTC
-,TRBJ2-4,TRBV5-3,-,CARSLRGEAKNIQYF,TGTGCCAGAAGCTTGCGTGGGGAGGCCAAAAACATTCAGTACTTC
-,TRBJ1-1,TRBV13,-,CASSPGSRSRPFF,TGTGCCAGCAGCCCGGGGTCGCGGAGCCGCCCTTTCTTT
-,TRBJ2-2,TRBV5-4,-,CASSLEGPRTGELFF,TGTGCCAGCAGCTTGGAGGGGCCGCGGACCGGGGAGCTGTTTTTT
-,TRBJ2-7,TRBV6-5,TRBD1,CASSFGQGEFYEQYF,TGTGCCAGCAGCTTTGGACAGGGGGAGTTCTACGAGCAGTACTTC
-,TRBJ2-2,TRBV10-3,-,CAIPRGDSNTGELFF,TGTGCCATACCCAGGGGGGACAGCAACACCGGGGAGCTGTTTTTT
-,TRBJ1-2,TRBV27,-,CASSQGATNYGYTF,TGTGCCAGCAGTCAAGGGGCCACTAACTATGGCTACACCTTC
-,TRBJ2-5,TRBV6-1,-,CASPKGYQETQYF,TGTGCCAGTCCGAAGGGGTACCAAGAGACCCAGTACTTC
once,TRBJ2-1,TRBV2,TRBD1,CASSSGTGVPSSYNEQFF,TGTGCCAGCAGTTCCGGGACAGGGGTCCCGAGCTCCTACAATGAGCAGTTCTTC
-,TRBJ2-2,TRBV19,-,CASSIWGKDTGELFF,TGTGCCAGTAGTATCTGGGGCAAGGACACCGGGGAGCTGTTTTTT
-,TRBJ1-5,TRBV19,-,CASSPINQPQHF,TGTGCCAGTAGTCCTATTAACCAGCCCCAGCATTTT
-,TRBJ2-5,TRBV7-8,-,CASSLGQGQETQYF,TGTGCCAGCAGCTTAGGGCAGGGTCAAGAGACCCAGTACTTC
-,TRBJ2-3,TRBV9,TRBD2,CASSVEPGGGADTQYF,TGTGCCAGCAGCGTAGAACCGGGAGGAGGTGCAGATACGCAGTATTTT
-,TRBJ2-7,TRBV7-9,TRBD2,CASSGTGLEAYEQYF,TGTGCCAGCAGCGGTACGGGACTAGAGGCTTACGAGCAGTACTTC
-,TRBJ2-5,TRBV21-1,-,CASSKISASRGETQYF,TGTGCCAGCAGCAAAATATCGGCTAGTAGGGGGGAGACCCAGTACTTC
-,TRBJ2-5,TRBV16,-,CASSQMTDQETQYF,TGTGCCAGCAGCCAAATGACAGACCAAGAGACCCAGTACTTC
-,TRBJ2-3,TRBV6-5,-,CASSPGLLSTDTQYF,TGTGCCAGCAGTCCGGGACTCCTTAGCACAGATACGCAGTATTTT
once,TRBJ2-5,TRBV5-1,TRBD1,CASSTGTGGSQETQYF,TGCGCCAGCAGCACAGGGACAGGGGGGTCCCAAGAGACCCAGTACTTC
few,TRBJ1-2,TRBV9,-,CASSVDTGQYGYTF,TGTGCCAGCAGCGTAGATACAGGGCAATATGGCTACACCTTC